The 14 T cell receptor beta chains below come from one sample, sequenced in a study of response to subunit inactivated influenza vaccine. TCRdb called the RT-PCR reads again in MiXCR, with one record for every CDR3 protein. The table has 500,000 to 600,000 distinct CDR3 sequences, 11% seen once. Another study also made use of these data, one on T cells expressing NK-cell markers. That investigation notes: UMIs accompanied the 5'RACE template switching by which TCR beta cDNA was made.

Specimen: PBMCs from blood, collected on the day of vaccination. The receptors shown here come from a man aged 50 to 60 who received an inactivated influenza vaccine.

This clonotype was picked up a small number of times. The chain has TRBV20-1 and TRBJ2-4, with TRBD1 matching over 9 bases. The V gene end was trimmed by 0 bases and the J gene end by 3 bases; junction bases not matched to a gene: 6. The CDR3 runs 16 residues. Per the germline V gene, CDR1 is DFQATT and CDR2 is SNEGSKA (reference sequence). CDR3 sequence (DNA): TGCAGTGCTAGAGATCTTAGGACAGGGGACAAAAACATTCAGTACTTC. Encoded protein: CSARDLRTGDKNIQYF.

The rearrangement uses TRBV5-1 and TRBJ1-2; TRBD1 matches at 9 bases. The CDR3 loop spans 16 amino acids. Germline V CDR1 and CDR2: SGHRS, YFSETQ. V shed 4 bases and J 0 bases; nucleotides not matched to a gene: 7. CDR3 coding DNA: TGCGCCAGCAGCGCGACAGGGGGGGGAGCTAACTATGGCTACACCTTC. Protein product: CASSATGGGANYGYTF.

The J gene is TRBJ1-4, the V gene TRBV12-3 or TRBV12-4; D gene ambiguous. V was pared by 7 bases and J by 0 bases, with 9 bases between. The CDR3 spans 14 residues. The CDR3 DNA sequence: TGTGCCAGCAACTCAGTCTCAACTAATGAAAAACTGTTTTTT. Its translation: CASNSVSTNEKLFF.

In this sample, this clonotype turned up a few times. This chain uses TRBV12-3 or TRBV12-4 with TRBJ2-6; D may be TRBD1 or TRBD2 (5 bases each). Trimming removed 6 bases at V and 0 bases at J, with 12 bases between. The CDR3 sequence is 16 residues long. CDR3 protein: CASSRDGISGANVLTF. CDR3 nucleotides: TGTGCCAGCAGCAGGGACGGGATCTCTGGGGCCAACGTCCTGACTTTC.

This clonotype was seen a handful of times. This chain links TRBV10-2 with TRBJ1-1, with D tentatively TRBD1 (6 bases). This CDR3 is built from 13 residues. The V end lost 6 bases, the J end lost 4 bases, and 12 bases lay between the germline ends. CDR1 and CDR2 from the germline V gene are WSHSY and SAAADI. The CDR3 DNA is TGCGCCAGCAGAAAGGGGGGCTTCACTGAAGCTTTCTTT. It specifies CASRKGGFTEAFF.

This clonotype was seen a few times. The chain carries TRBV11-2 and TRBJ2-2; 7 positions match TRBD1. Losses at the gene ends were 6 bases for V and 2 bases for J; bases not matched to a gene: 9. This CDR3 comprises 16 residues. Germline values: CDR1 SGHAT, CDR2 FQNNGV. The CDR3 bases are TGTGCCAGCAGACCCCCGGACAGGTTTAACACCGGGGAGCTGTTTTTT. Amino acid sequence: CASRPPDRFNTGELFF. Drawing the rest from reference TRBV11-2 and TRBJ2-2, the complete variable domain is EAGVAQSPRYKIIEKRQSVAFWCNPISGHATLYWYQQILGQGPKLLIQFQNNGVVDDSQLPKDRFSAERLKGVDSTLKIQPAKLEDSAVYLCASRPPDRFNTGELFFGEGSRLTVL.

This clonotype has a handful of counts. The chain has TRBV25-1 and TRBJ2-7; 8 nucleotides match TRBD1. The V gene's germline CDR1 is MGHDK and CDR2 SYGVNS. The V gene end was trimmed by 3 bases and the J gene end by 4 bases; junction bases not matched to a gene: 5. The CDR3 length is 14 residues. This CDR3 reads CASSDDRGRYEQYF. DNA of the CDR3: TGTGCCAGCAGTGACGACAGGGGACGGTACGAGCAGTACTTC.

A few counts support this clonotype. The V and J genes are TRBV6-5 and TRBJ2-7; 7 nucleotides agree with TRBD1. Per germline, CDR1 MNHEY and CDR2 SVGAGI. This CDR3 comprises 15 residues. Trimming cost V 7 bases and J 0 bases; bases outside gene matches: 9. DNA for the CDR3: TGTGCCAGCATAACTCGGACAGGCGCCTCCTACGAGCAGTACTTC. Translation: CASITRTGASYEQYF.

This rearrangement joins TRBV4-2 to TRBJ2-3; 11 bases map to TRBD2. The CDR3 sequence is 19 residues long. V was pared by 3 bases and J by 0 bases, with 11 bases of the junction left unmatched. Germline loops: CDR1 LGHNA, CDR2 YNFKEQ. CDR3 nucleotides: TGTGCCAGCAGCCATCCCAGACTAGCGGGGACATCTAGCACAGATACGCAGTATTTT. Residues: CASSHPRLAGTSSTDTQYF.

In nucleotides, the CDR3 is TGTGCCAGCATGAACATGGGACCAGATGGCTACACCTTC. It codes for CASMNMGPDGYTF. V gene TRBV7-9 combines with J gene TRBJ1-2, with a tentative D call TRBD1 (5 bases). Germline-derived CDR1 and CDR2 are SEHNR and FQNEAQ (reference sequence). Trimming cost V 7 bases and J 6 bases, with 15 bases left between them. The CDR3 is 13 residues long.

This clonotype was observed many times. In nucleotides, the CDR3 is TGCAGTGCTAGAGATGGATCCGGGGTCAGGCAAGAGACCCAGTACTTC. Residues: CSARDGSGVRQETQYF. The genes are TRBV20-1 and TRBJ2-5, with D possibly matching TRBD2 (5 bases). V lost 0 bases, J lost 2 bases, and 16 bases lay in between. In germline, CDR1 is DFQATT, CDR2 SNEGSKA (reference sequence). The CDR3 is 16 amino acids.

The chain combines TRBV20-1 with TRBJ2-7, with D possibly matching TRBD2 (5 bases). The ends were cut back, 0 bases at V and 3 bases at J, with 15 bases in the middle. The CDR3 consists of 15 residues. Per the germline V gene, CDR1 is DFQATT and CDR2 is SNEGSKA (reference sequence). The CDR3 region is CSARDEASGVYEQYF. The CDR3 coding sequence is TGCAGTGCTAGAGATGAGGCCAGCGGAGTCTACGAGCAGTACTTC.

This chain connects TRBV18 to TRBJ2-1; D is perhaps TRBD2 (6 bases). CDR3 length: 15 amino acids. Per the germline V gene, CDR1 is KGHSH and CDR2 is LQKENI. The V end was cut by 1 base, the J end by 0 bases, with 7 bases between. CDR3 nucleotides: TGTGCCAGCTCACCACAGCGGGTCTCCTACAATGAGCAGTTCTTC. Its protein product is CASSPQRVSYNEQFF. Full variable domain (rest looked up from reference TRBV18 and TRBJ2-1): NAGVMQNPRHLVRRRGQEARLRCSPMKGHSHVYWYRQLPEEGLKFMVYLQKENIIDESGMPKERFSAEFPKEGPSILRIQQVVRGDSAAYFCASSPQRVSYNEQFFGPGTRLTVL.

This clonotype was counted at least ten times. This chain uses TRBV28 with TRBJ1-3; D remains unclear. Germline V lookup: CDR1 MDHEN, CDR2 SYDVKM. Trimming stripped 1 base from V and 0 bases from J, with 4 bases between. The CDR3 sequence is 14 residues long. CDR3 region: CASSLLISGNTIYF. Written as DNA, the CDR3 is TGTGCCAGCAGTTTATTGATCTCTGGAAACACCATATATTTT. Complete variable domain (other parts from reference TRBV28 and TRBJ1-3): DVKVTQSSRYLVKRTGEKVFLECVQDMDHENMFWYRQDPGLGLRLIYFSYDVKMKEKGDIPEGYSVSREKKERFSLILESASTNQTSMYLCASSLLISGNTIYFGEGSWLTVV.